Each of the 9 T cell receptor beta chains below was sequenced from the same sample in a study of vaccination and CD4 T cells after COVID-19. Their antigen targets remain unknown. Once obtained from cultured CD4+ T cells, the DNA was sequenced using the Oncomine TCR Beta short-read assay. Using its own MiXCR run on the PCR reads, TCRdb lists one record per CDR3 protein. The top ten hold roughly 20% of the sample, which has around 11,000 distinct CDR3 sequences, around 60% seen once. Regarding treatment: roughly 10-day PBMC culture with coronavirus spike peptide pools or control peptides (ViraFEST assay). Source material: CD4+ T cells from blood, cultured in vitro. Receptors originate from a human donor who had recovered from COVID-19.

This clonotype was recorded a few times. This chain uses TRBV11-3 with TRBJ1-6; D is uncertain. Between the trimmed V and J ends, which lost 0 bases and 6 bases, there was a span of 3 bases. The CDR3 spans 13 residues. The germline V gene encodes CDR1 SGHNT and CDR2 YENEEA. In DNA, the CDR3 is TGTGCCAGCAGCTTAGAAGTTAATTCACCCCTCCACTTT. It encodes CASSLEVNSPLHF.

V is TRBV20-1 and J is TRBJ2-1, with 13 bases identical to TRBD2. Trimming at V came to 1 base and at J to 3 bases, leaving 6 bases not matched to a gene. The CDR3 sequence is 17 residues long. Germline CDR1 is DFQATT and CDR2 is SNEGSKA (reference sequence). In DNA form, the CDR3 reads TGCAGTGCTAGAGGGACTAGCGGGAGAGGGTACTACAATGAGCAGTTCTTC. Translated, it gives CSARGTSGRGYYNEQFF.

This clonotype has just a few counts. The CDR3 sequence: CASSPTGLQETQYF. The CDR3 DNA follows: TGTGCCAGCAGCCCAACGGGCCTCCAAGAGACCCAGTACTTC. The genes are TRBV7-3 and TRBJ2-5; D remains ambiguous. Per germline, CDR1 SGHTA and CDR2 FQGTGA. CDR3 length: 14 amino acids. Trimming shortened V by 5 bases and J by 1 base, and 11 bases separated the two germline ends.

The J gene is TRBJ2-3, the V gene TRBV10-3; D is possibly TRBD1 (6 bases). The V and J ends lost 4 bases and 2 bases respectively, with 10 bases between them. The CDR3 extends over 14 amino acids. Germline values: CDR1 ENHRY, CDR2 SYGVKD. CDR3 sequence (DNA): TGTGCCATCAGTGGCACAGGGACCACAGATACGCAGTATTTT. It encodes CAISGTGTTDTQYF.

The genes are TRBV6-1 and TRBJ1-4; 7 bases match TRBD1. Germline V CDR1 and CDR2: MNHNS, SASEGT. The CDR3 is 14 residues long. J gave up 7 bases and V 5 bases, and 7 bases lay outside the gene matches. The CDR3 loop reads CASSTGATGEKLFF. CDR3 sequence (DNA): TGTGCCAGCAGTACAGGGGCGACGGGTGAAAAACTGTTTTTT.

This sequence joins TRBV19 and TRBJ1-4, with 7 nucleotides matching TRBD1. V lost 5 bases to trimming and J lost 2 bases; unmatched junction nucleotides: 2. Germline CDR1 is LNHDA and CDR2 is SQIVND (reference sequence). CDR3 length: 14 amino acids. CDR3 region: CASSQQGTNEKLFF. In nucleotides, the CDR3 is TGTGCCAGTAGTCAACAGGGGACTAATGAAAAACTGTTTTTT.

This chain joins TRBV10-1 and TRBJ2-7; D not resolved. V was clipped by 4 bases and J by 3 bases, with 16 bases between them. This CDR3 comprises 15 residues. CDR1 is WNHNN, CDR2 SYGVQD, per germline (reference sequence). CDR3 region: CASSGHSKVGYEQYF. In DNA form, the CDR3 reads TGCGCCAGCAGTGGGCACTCCAAGGTGGGCTACGAGCAGTACTTC.

The J gene is TRBJ2-7, the V gene TRBV7-6; 13 bases are a match to TRBD2. J was trimmed by 2 bases and V by 0 bases; bases with no gene match: 10. The CDR3 has 19 amino acids. Looked up from germline, CDR1 is SGHVS and CDR2 is FNYEAQ. Here the CDR3 DNA reads TGTGCCAGCAGCTTAGCCCAACGCGGACTAGCGGGAGTAACCTACGAGCAGTACTTC. It yields the protein CASSLAQRGLAGVTYEQYF.

A few counts support this clonotype. The rearrangement links TRBV6-2 or TRBV6-3 to TRBJ2-3, with 9 bases aligning to TRBD2. V lost 8 bases and J lost 7; bases outside the gene matches: 10. The CDR3 contains 14 residues. Looked up from germline, CDR1 is MNHEY and CDR2 is SVGEGT. Here the CDR3 DNA reads TGTGCCAGCCTTAGGGCGGGGGGGCCTTATACGCAGTATTTT. It translates to CASLRAGGPYTQYF.